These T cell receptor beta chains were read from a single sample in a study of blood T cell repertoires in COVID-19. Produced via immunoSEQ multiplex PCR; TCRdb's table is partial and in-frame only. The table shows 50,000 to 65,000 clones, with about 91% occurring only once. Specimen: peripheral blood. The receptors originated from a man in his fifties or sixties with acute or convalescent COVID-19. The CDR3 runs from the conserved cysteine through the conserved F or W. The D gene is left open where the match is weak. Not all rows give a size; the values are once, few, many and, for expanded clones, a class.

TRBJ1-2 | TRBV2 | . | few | TGTGCCAGCAGTGAAGACAGGACTAACTATGGCTACACCTTC | CASSEDRTNYGYTF
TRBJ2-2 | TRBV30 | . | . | TGTGCCTGGAGTCGGGGGAACACCGGGGAGCTGTTTTTT | CAWSRGNTGELFF
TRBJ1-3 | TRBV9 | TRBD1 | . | TGTGCCAGCAGCGTAGACCAGGGGGCGTTTGGAAACACCATATATTTT | CASSVDQGAFGNTIYF
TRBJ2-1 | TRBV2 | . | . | TGTGCCAGCAGTGTCTCGGCGGACAATGAGCAGTTCTTC | CASSVSADNEQFF
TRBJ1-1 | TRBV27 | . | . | TGTGCCAGCAGTTTAACAGGGAAAGGTGAAGCTTTCTTT | CASSLTGKGEAFF
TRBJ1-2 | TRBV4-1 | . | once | TGCGCCAGCAGCCAAGCAGGGGTCTATGGCTACACCTTC | CASSQAGVYGYTF
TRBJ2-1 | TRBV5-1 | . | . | TGCGCCAGCAGCCCCCTGGTAGATGAGCAGTTCTTC | CASSPLVDEQFF
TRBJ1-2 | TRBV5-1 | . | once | TGCGCCAGCAAGAGGGGGACGAACTATGGCTACACCTTC | CASKRGTNYGYTF
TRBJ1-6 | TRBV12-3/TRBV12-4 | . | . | TGTGCCAGCCGCGAGAGGAGGGGGGGGATCCACTTT | CASRERRGGIHF
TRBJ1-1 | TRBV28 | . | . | TGTGCCAGCAGTTGGGGCGTGAACACTGAAGCTTTCTTT | CASSWGVNTEAFF
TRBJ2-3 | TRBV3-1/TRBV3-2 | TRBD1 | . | TGTGCCAGCAGCCATCACCGGGACAGGTCTTACTCTAGCACAGATACGCAGTATTTT | CASSHHRDRSYSSTDTQYF
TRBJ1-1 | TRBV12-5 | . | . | TGTGCTAGTGGTTTGCATCGGGGAATAACTGAAGCTTTCTTT | CASGLHRGITEAFF
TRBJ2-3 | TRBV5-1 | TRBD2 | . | TGCGCCAGCAGCATACTAGCGGGGGCCACAGATACGCAGTATTTT | CASSILAGATDTQYF
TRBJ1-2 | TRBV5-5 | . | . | TGTGCCAGCAGCTCCCAACCTGAAGTGAGGCTGACGTATGGCTACACCTTC | CASSSQPEVRLTYGYTF
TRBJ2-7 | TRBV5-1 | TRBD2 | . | TGCGCCAGCAGCTTCGGGGGGATATCGTACGAGCAGTACTTC | CASSFGGISYEQYF
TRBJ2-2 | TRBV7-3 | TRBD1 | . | TGTGCCAGCAGCTTTCGGCAGGGGGCGAGTACCGGGGAGCTGTTTTTT | CASSFRQGASTGELFF
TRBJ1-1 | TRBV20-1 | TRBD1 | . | TGCAGTGCTAGTGGAGAACGGACAGGGCAGGGTGCCGAAGCTTTCTTT | CSASGERTGQGAEAFF
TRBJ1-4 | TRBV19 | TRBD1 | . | TGTGCCAGTAGGGTTACAGGGGGCGCGGAAAAACTGTTTTTT | CASRVTGGAEKLFF
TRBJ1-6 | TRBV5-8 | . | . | TGTGCCAGCAGCCCAGGTTCACCCCTCCACTTT | CASSPGSPLHF
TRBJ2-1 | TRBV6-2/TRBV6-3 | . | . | TGTGCCAGCAGTAGCCGACAGAGTACCTACAATGAGCAGTTCTTC | CASSSRQSTYNEQFF
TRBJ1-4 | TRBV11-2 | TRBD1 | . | TGTGCCAGCAGCTGGACGACAGGGACGACTAATGAAAAACTGTTTTTT | CASSWTTGTTNEKLFF
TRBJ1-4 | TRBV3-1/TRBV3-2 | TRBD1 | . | TGTGCCAGCAGCCAGGGGACAGGGGTGGGTGAAAAACTGTTTTTT | CASSQGTGVGEKLFF